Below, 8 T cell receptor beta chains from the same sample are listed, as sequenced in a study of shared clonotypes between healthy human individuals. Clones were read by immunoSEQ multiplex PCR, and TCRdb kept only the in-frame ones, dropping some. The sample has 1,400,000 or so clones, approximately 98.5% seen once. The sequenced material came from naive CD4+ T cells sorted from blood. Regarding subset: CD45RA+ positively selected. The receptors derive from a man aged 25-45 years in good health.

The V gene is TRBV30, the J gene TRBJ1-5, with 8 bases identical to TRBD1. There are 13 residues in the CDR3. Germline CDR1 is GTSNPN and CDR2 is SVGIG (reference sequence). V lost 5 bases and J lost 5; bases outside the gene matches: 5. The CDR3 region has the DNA TGTGCCTGGGGGGACAGGAGAGATCAGCCCCAGCATTTT. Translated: CAWGDRRDQPQHF.

The CDR3 reads CASSPSYLDRRTYNEQFF. DNA of the CDR3: TGTGCCAGCTCACCATCCTATTTGGACAGGAGAACCTACAATGAGCAGTTCTTC. The V and J genes are TRBV18 and TRBJ2-1; TRBD1 matches 7 bases. Germline CDR1 and CDR2: KGHSH and LQKENI. The CDR3 is 18 residues long. V was clipped by 2 bases and J by 2 bases; unmatched bases: 12.

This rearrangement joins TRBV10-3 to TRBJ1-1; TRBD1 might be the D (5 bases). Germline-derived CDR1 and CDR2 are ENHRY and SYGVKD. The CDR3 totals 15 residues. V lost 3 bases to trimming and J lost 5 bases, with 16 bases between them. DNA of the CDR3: TGTGCCATCAGTGACCTTCCTCGGGGCCCTACTGAAGCTTTCTTT. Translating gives CAISDLPRGPTEAFF.

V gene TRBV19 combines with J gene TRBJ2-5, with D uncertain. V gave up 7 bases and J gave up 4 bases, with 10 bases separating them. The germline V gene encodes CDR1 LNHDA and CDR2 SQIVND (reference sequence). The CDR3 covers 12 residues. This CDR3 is CASNRAGETQYF. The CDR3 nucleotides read TGTGCCAGTAATCGAGCAGGAGAGACCCAGTACTTC.

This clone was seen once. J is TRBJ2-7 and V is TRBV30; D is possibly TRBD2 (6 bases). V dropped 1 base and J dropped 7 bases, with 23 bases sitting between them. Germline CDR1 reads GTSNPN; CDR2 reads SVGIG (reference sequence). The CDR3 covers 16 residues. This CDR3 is CAWSAPWGLDFTEQYF. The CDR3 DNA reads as TGTGCCTGGAGTGCCCCGTGGGGACTTGATTTTACGGAGCAGTACTTC.

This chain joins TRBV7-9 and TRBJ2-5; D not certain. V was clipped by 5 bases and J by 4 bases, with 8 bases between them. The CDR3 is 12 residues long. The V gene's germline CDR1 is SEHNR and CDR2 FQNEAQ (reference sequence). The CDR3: CASSVRSETQYF. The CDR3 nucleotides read TGTGCCAGCAGCGTGAGGTCAGAGACCCAGTACTTC.

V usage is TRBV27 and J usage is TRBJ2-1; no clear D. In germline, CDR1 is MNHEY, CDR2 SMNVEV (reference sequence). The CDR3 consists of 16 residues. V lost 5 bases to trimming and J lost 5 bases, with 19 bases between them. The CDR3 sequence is CASSPRLGIVHNEQFF. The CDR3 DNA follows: TGTGCCAGCAGTCCTAGGTTAGGAATAGTGCACAATGAGCAGTTCTTC.

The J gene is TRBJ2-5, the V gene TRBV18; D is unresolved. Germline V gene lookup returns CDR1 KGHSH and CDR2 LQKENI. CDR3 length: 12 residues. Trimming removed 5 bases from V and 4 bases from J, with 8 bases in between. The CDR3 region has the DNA TGTGCCAGCTCAGCACATGGAGAGACCCAGTACTTC. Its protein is CASSAHGETQYF.